This T cell receptor beta chain was sequenced in a study of response to subunit inactivated influenza vaccine listed by TCRdb under 2018. Concerning the study at large: Deep quantitative profiling of the T cell receptor repertoire was used in the study to follow responses to a trivalent subunit inactivated influenza vaccine.

Study-level results and caveats: The authors suggested that each seasonal influenza vaccination may recruit only a limited number of new T cells.

Library prep was done by RT-PCR. Instrument used: Illumina HiSeq 2500. TCRdb took the public reads, trimmed them with fastp at Q25, ran MiXCR for clone calling and kept in-frame beta chains. Rows are unified per CDR3 protein, each entry keeping the most common DNA and genes. Counted in this sample were hundreds of thousands of distinct CDR3 sequences; 11% of them appeared once. The ten largest clones add up to 8% to 13% of the sample. Notes on this clonotype: It lacks a known antigen. Per-nucleotide qualities are absent, and no much larger clonotype sits a single base away.

These same records also appear under a second study, on T cells expressing NK-cell markers. Taken from the second paper: The TCR beta cDNA libraries were made using 5'RACE template switching, a step that added both a universal primer site and unique molecular identifiers. Fewer than ten donors provided sorted CD3+CD56+NKG2C+, CD3+CD56+NKG2C- and CD3+CD56-NKG2C+ T-cell subsets, whose TCR beta-chain repertoires were profiled. Among the eight sequenced donors, only one was HCMV-seronegative, while the other seven were HCMV-seropositive. To restrict sorting to alphabetaTCR-expressing T cells, an anti-gammadeltaTCR antibody was added in several experiments. In roughly 6 donors, the dominant CD3+CD56+NKG2C+ clonotypes were among the top 10 CD8+ clonotypes and accounted for about 1.0-7.5% of CD8+ T cells. Those dominant clonotypes were again the most abundant among CD3+CD56-NKG2C+ cells in a handful of donors, at roughly 25-60.1%. Whether the expanded NKG2C-expressing T cell clones were specific for HCMV antigens remained unclear. The eight sequenced donors were randomly selected healthy volunteers, three men and five women. A commercial ELISA kit detecting HCMV-specific IgG in serum was used to determine HCMV serostatus. Ficoll density gradient centrifugation was used to isolate peripheral blood mononuclear cells from blood. For six donors, bulk peripheral blood T-cell repertoires were also sequenced from unsorted PBMC. Synthesis of cDNA was primed from the TCR beta constant segment and was followed by two consecutive PCR amplification steps. Sequencing of the libraries produced 2 x 150 bp reads on Illumina HiSeq 2000/2500, MiSeq or NextSeq. Reads were demultiplexed and grouped by UMI with MIGEC, and clonotypes were assembled and quantified with MiTCR. To remove erroneous sequences, TCR cDNA sequences were retained only when supported by two or more reads. The tcR package was used for downstream repertoire analysis, and clonotypes were matched between fractions using CDR3 nucleotide sequence together with V segment. VDJmatch was used to annotate antigen specificity against VDJdb, with one amino acid substitution in CDR3 permitted.

The clonotype originates from a man aged 50-59 years who received an inactivated influenza vaccine. Donor details come from another sample of the same person, matched by shared clones. The source was PBMCs from blood, collected on the day of vaccination.

The CDR3 has the sequence CASSFFSGSPLHF. The DNA sequence is TGTGCCAGCAGCTTTTTCAGCGGTTCACCCCTCCACTTT. In this chain, TRBV7-9 is recombined with TRBJ1-6, with the D gene too uncertain to name. CDR1 and CDR2, per the germline V gene (reference sequence), are SEHNR and FQNEAQ. The cysteine opens and the phenylalanine closes a CDR3 of 13 amino acids. Solely the CDR3 DNA is kept, with 39 bases framed from the first base. V lost 3 bases and J lost 9 bases; the stretch between them is 9 bases long. The variable domain in full, with residues beyond the CDR3 obtained from the reference TRBV7-9 and TRBJ1-6 genes, is DTGVSQNPRHKITKRGQNVTFRCDPISEHNRLYWYRQTLGQGPEFLTYFQNEAQLEKSRLLSDRFSAERPKGSFSTLEIQRTEQGDSAMYLCASSFFSGSPLHFGNGTRLTVT.